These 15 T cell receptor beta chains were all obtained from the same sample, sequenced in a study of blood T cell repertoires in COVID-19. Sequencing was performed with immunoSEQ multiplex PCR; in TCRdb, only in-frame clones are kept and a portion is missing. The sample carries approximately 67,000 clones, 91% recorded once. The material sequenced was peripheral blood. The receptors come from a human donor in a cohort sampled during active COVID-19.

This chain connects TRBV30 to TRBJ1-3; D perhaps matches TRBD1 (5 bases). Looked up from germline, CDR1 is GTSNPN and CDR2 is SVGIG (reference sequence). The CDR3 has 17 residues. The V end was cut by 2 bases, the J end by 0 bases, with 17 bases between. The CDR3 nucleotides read TGTGCCTGGAGTCAGGTACGAGGACACTTCTCTGGAAACACCATATATTTT. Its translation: CAWSQVRGHFSGNTIYF.

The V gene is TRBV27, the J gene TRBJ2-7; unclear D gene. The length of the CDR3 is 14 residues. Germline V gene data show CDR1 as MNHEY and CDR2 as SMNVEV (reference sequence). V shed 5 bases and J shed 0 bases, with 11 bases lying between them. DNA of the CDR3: TGTGCCAGCAGTCCCAACGGGTTCTCCTACGAGCAGTACTTC. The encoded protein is CASSPNGFSYEQYF.

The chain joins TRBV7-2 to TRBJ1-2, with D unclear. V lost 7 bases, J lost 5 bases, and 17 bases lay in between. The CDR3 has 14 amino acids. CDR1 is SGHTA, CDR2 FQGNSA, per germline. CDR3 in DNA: TGTGCCAGCATCCTCGCGGGCAGGAATTATGGCTACACCTTC. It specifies CASILAGRNYGYTF.

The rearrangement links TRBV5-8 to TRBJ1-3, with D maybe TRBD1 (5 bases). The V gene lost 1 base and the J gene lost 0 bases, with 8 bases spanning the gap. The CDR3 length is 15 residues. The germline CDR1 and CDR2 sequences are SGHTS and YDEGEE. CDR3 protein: CASSLYRHSGNTIYF. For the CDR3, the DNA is TGTGCCAGCAGCTTGTACAGGCACTCTGGAAACACCATATATTTT. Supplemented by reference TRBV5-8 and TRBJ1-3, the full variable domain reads EAGVTQSPTHLIKTRGQQATLRCSPISGHTSVYWYQQALGLGLQFLLWYDEGEERNRGNFPPRFSGRQFPNYSSELNVNALELEDSALYLCASSLYRHSGNTIYFGEGSWLTVV.

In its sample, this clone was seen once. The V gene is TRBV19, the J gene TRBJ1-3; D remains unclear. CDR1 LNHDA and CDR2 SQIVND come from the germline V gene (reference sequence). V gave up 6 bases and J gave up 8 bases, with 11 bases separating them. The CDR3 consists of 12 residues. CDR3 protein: CASRALPDTIYF. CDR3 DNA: TGTGCCAGTAGGGCACTACCGGACACCATATATTTT.

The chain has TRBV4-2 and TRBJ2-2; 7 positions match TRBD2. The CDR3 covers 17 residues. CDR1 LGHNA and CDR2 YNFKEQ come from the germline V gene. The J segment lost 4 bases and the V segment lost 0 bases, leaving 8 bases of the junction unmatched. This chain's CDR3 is CASSQDWSGGVTGELFF. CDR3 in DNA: TGTGCCAGCAGCCAAGACTGGTCGGGAGGCGTCACCGGGGAGCTGTTTTTT.

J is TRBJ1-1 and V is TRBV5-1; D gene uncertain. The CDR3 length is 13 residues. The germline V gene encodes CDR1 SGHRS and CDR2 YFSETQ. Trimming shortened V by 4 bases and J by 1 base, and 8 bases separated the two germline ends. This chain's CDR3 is CASSRERNTEAFF. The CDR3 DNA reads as TGCGCCAGCAGCCGGGAGAGGAACACTGAAGCTTTCTTT.

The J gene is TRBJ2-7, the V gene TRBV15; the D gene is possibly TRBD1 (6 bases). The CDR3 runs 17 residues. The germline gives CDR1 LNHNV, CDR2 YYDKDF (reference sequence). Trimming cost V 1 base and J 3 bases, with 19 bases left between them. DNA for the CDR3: TGTGCCACCAGCAGAGTCCGGTCAAGGGGACAAAGCTACGAGCAGTACTTC. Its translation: CATSRVRSRGQSYEQYF.

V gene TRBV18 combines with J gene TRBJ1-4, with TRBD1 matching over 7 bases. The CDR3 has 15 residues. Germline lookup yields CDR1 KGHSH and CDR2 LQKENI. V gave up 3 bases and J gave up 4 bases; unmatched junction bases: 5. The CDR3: CASSPLNRGNEKLFF. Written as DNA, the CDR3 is TGTGCCAGCTCACCCCTAAACAGGGGTAATGAAAAACTGTTTTTT.

The CDR3 DNA follows: TGTGCCAGCAGCGGGACAGCAAATCAGCCCCAGCATTTT. Protein sequence: CASSGTANQPQHF. The chain carries TRBV7-2 and TRBJ1-5; TRBD1 aligns across 7 bases. Germline V gene sequence: CDR1 SGHTA, CDR2 FQGNSA. The trim removed 5 bases at V and 4 bases at J, leaving 2 bases unmatched. CDR3 length equals 13 residues.

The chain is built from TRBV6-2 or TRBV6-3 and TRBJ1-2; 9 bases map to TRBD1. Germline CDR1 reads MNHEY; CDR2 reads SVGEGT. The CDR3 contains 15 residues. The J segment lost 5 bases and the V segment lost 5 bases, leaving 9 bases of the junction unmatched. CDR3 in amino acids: CASSKPGQGIYGYTF. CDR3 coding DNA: TGTGCCAGCAGTAAGCCGGGACAGGGAATATATGGCTACACCTTC.

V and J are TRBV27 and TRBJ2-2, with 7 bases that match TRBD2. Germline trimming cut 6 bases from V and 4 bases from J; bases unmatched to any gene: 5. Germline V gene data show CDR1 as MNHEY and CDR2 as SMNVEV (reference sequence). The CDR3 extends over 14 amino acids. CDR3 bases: TGTGCCAGCAGCCGGGCGGGGGTCACCGGGGAGCTGTTTTTT. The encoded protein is CASSRAGVTGELFF.

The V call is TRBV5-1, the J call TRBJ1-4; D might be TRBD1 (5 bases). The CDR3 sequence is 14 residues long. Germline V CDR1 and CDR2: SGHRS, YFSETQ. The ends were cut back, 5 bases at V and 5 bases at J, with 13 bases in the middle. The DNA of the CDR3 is TGCGCCAGCAGTGATACAGGCGGAAATGAAAAACTGTTTTTT. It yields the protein CASSDTGGNEKLFF.

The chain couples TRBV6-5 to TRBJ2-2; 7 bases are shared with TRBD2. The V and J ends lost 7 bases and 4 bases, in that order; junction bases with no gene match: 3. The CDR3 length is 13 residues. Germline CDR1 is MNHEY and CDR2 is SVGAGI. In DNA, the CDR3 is TGTGCCAGCACGCTAGCGGTCACCGGGGAGCTGTTTTTT. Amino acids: CASTLAVTGELFF.

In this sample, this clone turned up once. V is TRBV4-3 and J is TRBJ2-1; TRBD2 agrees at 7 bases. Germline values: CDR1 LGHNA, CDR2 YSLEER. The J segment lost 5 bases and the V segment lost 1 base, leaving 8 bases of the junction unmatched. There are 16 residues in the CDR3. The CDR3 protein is CASSQVLAGVDNEQFF. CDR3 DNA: TGCGCCAGCAGCCAAGTTCTCGCGGGAGTCGACAATGAGCAGTTCTTC.